Listed below are T cell receptor beta chains from one sample, sequenced in a study of beta chain features in type 1 diabetes. Measured with immunoSEQ multiplex PCR; TCRdb has only the in-frame clones, and not every one. Seen here are around 250,000 clones, about 15% observed once, and the top ten hold approximately 0.02%. Sequencing was done on a sample of naive CD4+ T cells from blood. The origin of the receptors is a man in his thirties or forties with type 1 diabetes. The CDR3 runs from the conserved cysteine through the conserved F or W. The order of the fields is J gene, clone size, D gene, V gene, CDR3 protein, CDR3 DNA. A D gene is named only where the DNA matches it firmly. Where a row states a size, it is once, few, many or the class of an expanded clone; other rows omit it.

TRBJ1-2,NA,NA,TRBV7-9,CASSLAGGDGYTF,TGTGCCAGCAGCTTAGCAGGGGGAGATGGCTACACCTTC
TRBJ1-6,NA,NA,TRBV6-5,CASSRDSYNSPLHF,TGTGCCAGCAGTCGAGACTCCTATAATTCACCCCTCCACTTT
TRBJ2-3,NA,NA,TRBV4-1,CASSQGGRPDTQYF,TGCGCCAGCAGCCAAGGGGGCCGCCCAGATACGCAGTATTTT
TRBJ2-5,NA,NA,TRBV20-1,CSARSGETQYF,TGCAGTGCTAGATCCGGAGAGACCCAGTACTTC
TRBJ2-7,NA,NA,TRBV18,CASSLRHDASNEQYF,TGTGCCAGCTCACTGCGACACGACGCGTCAAACGAGCAGTACTTC
TRBJ1-1,NA,TRBD1,TRBV5-1,CASSLGTGGSTEAFF,TGCGCCAGCAGCTTGGGGACAGGGGGTAGCACTGAAGCTTTCTTT
TRBJ2-3,few,NA,TRBV30,CAWSVTGGPTDTQYF,TGTGCCTGGAGTGTAACCGGAGGCCCCACAGATACGCAGTATTTT
TRBJ1-6,few,NA,TRBV2,CASSTQGPNSPLHF,TGTGCCAGCAGTACCCAGGGGCCTAATTCACCCCTCCACTTT
TRBJ1-3,few,NA,TRBV9,CASRGSAGNTIYF,TGTGCCAGCCGGGGTAGCGCTGGAAACACCATATATTTT
TRBJ2-6,NA,TRBD1,TRBV18,CASSRGQGGAGANVLTF,TGTGCCAGCTCACGAGGACAGGGGGGAGCTGGGGCCAACGTCCTGACTTTC
TRBJ2-3,few,TRBD2,TRBV6-6,CATAKGLAGVADTQYF,TGTGCCACCGCGAAGGGACTAGCGGGGGTAGCAGATACGCAGTATTTT
TRBJ1-4,NA,TRBD1,TRBV6-4,CASSEGGGDEKLFF,TGTGCCAGCAGTGAAGGAGGGGGCGATGAAAAACTGTTTTTT
TRBJ2-3,few,NA,TRBV7-2,CASSFIPDTQYF,TGTGCCAGCAGCTTTATTCCAGATACGCAGTATTTT
TRBJ2-1,few,TRBD1,TRBV10-3,CAITLGQRLYNEQFF,TGTGCCATCACCTTGGGACAGAGGCTCTACAATGAGCAGTTCTTC
TRBJ2-6,few,TRBD1,TRBV6-1,CASSGGQSPGANVLTF,TGTGCCAGCAGTGGGGGACAGTCTCCTGGGGCCAACGTCCTGACTTTC
TRBJ1-1,NA,NA,TRBV29-1,CSVETGQGPNTEAFF,TGCAGCGTTGAAACAGGGCAGGGGCCGAACACTGAAGCTTTCTTT
TRBJ2-2,NA,TRBD2,TRBV7-2,CASRLAFANTGELFF,TGTGCCAGCAGACTAGCGTTCGCGAACACCGGGGAGCTGTTTTTT
TRBJ1-1,few,NA,TRBV7-9,CASSLVGGEAFF,TGTGCCAGCAGCTTAGTAGGGGGTGAAGCTTTCTTT
TRBJ2-7,NA,TRBD1,TRBV19,CASRKGTGGSYEQYF,TGTGCCAGTAGAAAAGGGACAGGGGGATCCTACGAGCAGTACTTC
TRBJ2-1,few,NA,TRBV9,CASSPPRDYNEQFF,TGTGCCAGCAGCCCCCCCAGGGACTACAATGAGCAGTTCTTC
TRBJ2-7,few,NA,TRBV25-1,CASSGEEGIYEQYF,TGTGCCAGCAGTGGGGAAGAGGGAATCTACGAGCAGTACTTC
TRBJ2-3,few,NA,TRBV18,CASSPGQIGEDTQYF,TGTGCCAGCTCACCGGGACAAATTGGGGAAGATACGCAGTATTTT
TRBJ2-3,NA,TRBD2,TRBV7-2,CASSNRLAGGPDTQYF,TGTGCCAGCAGCAACCGTTTAGCGGGAGGGCCGGATACGCAGTATTTT
TRBJ2-5,few,NA,TRBV11-2,CASSLARGRETQYF,TGTGCCAGCAGCTTAGCGCGGGGACGTGAGACCCAGTACTTC
TRBJ1-2,few,NA,TRBV14,CASSQQGPNGYTF,TGTGCCAGCAGCCAACAGGGGCCTAATGGCTACACCTTC
TRBJ2-1,NA,TRBD1,TRBV2,CASRKVGQGAVDEQFF,TGTGCCAGCAGGAAGGTGGGACAGGGGGCTGTAGATGAGCAGTTCTTC
TRBJ1-4,many,NA,TRBV25-1,CASSDGEKLFF,TGTGCCAGCAGTGACGGTGAAAAACTGTTTTTT
TRBJ2-7,NA,NA,TRBV18,CASSPERGNYEQYF,TGTGCCAGCTCACCAGAGCGAGGGAACTACGAGCAGTACTTC
TRBJ1-2,NA,NA,TRBV5-6,CASSLIGENYGYTF,TGTGCCAGCAGCCTCATCGGGGAGAACTATGGCTACACCTTC
TRBJ2-7,NA,TRBD1,TRBV7-9,CASSSDRGDGKYF,TGTGCCAGCAGCTCGGACAGGGGGGACGGCAAGTACTTC
TRBJ1-4,NA,TRBD1,TRBV10-2,CASSEASRGQTSEKLFF,TGCGCCAGCAGTGAAGCTTCGAGGGGGCAAACGAGTGAAAAACTGTTTTTT
TRBJ1-1,NA,NA,TRBV14,CASSHRALNTEAFF,TGTGCCAGCAGCCACAGGGCGCTGAACACTGAAGCTTTCTTT
TRBJ1-2,NA,NA,TRBV19,CASRDTPNYGYTF,TGTGCCAGTCGGGACACACCAAACTATGGCTACACCTTC
TRBJ2-2,few,NA,TRBV4-1,CASSQVDSAGELFF,TGCGCCAGCAGCCAAGTTGATTCGGCCGGGGAGCTGTTTTTT
TRBJ2-1,NA,TRBD1,TRBV11-2,CASSLAGGSYNEQFF,TGTGCCAGCAGCTTGGCAGGGGGCTCCTACAATGAGCAGTTCTTC
TRBJ2-5,few,NA,TRBV5-1,CASSDRSGSSFLETQYF,TGCGCCAGCAGCGACCGTTCGGGGAGCTCATTCTTGGAGACCCAGTACTTC
TRBJ2-7,NA,NA,TRBV5-1,CASSSGGYEQYF,TGCGCCAGCAGCTCTGGGGGGTACGAGCAGTACTTC
TRBJ1-4,NA,TRBD1,TRBV2,CASSGTGGEKLFF,TGTGCCAGCAGTGGAACAGGGGGTGAAAAACTGTTTTTT
TRBJ2-1,few,NA,TRBV6-5,CASSRRNEQFF,TGTGCCAGCAGTCGGCGGAATGAGCAGTTCTTC
TRBJ1-2,NA,NA,TRBV7-9,CAGGRQDYGYTF,TGTGCCGGGGGGAGACAAGACTATGGCTACACCTTC
TRBJ2-4,few,TRBD2,TRBV27,CASSPWASGAGGIQYF,TGTGCCAGCAGCCCCTGGGCTAGCGGAGCAGGTGGCATTCAGTACTTC